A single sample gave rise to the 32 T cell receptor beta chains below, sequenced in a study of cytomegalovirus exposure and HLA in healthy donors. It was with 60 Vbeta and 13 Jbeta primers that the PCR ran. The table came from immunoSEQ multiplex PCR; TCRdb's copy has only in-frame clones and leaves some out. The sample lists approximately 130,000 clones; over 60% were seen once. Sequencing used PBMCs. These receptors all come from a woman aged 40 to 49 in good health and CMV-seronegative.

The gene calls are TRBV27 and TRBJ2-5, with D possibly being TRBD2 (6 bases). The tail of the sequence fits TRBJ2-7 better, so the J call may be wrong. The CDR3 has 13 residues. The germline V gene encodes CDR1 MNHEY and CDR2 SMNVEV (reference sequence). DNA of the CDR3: TGTGCCAGCAGCGCCGGGAGCTCCTACGAGCAGTACTTC. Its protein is CASSAGSSYEQYF.

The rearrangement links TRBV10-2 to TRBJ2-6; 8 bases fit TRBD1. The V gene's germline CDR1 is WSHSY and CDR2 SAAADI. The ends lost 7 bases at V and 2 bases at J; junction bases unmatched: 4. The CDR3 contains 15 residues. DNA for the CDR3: TGCGCCAGCAATGGACAGGGAACTGGGGCCAACGTCCTGACTTTC. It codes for CASNGQGTGANVLTF.

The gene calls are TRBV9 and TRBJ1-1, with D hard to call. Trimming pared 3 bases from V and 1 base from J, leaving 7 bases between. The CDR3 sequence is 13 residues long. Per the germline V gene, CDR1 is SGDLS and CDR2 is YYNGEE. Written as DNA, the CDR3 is TGTGCCAGCAGCGGAACTGCGAACACTGAAGCTTTCTTT. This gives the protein CASSGTANTEAFF.

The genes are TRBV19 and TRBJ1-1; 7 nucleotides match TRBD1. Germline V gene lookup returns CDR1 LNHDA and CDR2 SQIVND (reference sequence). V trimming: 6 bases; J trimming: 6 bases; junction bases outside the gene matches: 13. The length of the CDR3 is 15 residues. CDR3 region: CASSRLGQDAPEAFF. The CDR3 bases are TGTGCCAGTAGCAGGCTCGGACAGGACGCCCCTGAAGCTTTCTTT.

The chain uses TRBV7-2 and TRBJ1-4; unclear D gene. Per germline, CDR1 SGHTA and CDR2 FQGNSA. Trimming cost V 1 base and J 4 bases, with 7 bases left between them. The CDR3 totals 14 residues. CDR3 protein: CASSLDRINEKLFF. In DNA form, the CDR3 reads TGTGCCAGCAGCTTAGACAGAATTAATGAAAAACTGTTTTTT.

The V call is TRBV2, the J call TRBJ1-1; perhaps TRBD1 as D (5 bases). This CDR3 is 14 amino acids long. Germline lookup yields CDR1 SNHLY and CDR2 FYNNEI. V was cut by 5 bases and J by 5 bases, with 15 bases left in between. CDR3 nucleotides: TGTGCCAGCAGTAGCCGGGGGGATGGGACTGAAGCTTTCTTT. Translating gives CASSSRGDGTEAFF.

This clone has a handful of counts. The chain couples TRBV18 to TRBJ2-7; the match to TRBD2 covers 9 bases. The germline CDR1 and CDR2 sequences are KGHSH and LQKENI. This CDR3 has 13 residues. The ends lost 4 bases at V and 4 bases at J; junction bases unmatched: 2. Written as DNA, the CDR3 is TGTGCCAGCTCACGGACTAGCGCGTACGAGCAGTACTTC. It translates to CASSRTSAYEQYF.

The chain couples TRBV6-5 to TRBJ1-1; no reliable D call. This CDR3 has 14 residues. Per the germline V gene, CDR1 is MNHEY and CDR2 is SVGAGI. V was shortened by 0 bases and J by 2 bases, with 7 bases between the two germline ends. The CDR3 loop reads CASSYSGKNTEAFF. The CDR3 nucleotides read TGTGCCAGCAGTTACTCCGGGAAAAACACTGAAGCTTTCTTT.

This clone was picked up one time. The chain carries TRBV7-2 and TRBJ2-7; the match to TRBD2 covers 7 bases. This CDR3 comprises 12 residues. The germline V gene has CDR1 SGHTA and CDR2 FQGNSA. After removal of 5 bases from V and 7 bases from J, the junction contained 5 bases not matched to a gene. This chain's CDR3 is CASSNLADEQYF. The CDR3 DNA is TGTGCCAGCAGCAACCTAGCGGATGAGCAGTACTTC.

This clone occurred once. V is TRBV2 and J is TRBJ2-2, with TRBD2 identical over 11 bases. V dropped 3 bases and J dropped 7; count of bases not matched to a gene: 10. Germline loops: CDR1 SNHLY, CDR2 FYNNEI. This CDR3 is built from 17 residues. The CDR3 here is CASSDPPTSGMGGELFF. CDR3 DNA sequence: TGTGCCAGCAGTGATCCCCCGACTAGCGGGATGGGCGGGGAGCTGTTTTTT. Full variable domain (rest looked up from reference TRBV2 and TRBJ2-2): EPEVTQTPSHQVTQMGQEVILRCVPISNHLYFYWYRQILGQKVEFLVSFYNNEISEKSEIFDDQFSVERPDGSNFTLKIRSTKLEDSAMYFCASSDPPTSGMGGELFFGEGSRLTVL.

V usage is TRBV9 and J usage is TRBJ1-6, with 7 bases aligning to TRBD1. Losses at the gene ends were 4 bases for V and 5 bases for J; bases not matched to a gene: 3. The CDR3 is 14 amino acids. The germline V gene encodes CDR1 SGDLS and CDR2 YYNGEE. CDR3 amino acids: CASSPGQHNSPLHF. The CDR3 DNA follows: TGTGCCAGCAGCCCGGGACAGCATAATTCACCCCTCCACTTT.

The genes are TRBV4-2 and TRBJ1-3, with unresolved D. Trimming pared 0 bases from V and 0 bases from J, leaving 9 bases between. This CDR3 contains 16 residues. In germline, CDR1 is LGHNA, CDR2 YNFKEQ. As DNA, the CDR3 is TGTGCCAGCAGCCAAGATGAGATCCACTCTGGAAACACCATATATTTT. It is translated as CASSQDEIHSGNTIYF.

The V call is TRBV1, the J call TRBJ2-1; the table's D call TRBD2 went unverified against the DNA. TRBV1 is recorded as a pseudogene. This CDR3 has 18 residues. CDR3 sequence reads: CTSSQYSAILAGYNEQFF. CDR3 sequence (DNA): TGCACCAGCAGCCAATACTCCGCGATTCTAGCGGGGTACAATGAGCAGTTCTTC.

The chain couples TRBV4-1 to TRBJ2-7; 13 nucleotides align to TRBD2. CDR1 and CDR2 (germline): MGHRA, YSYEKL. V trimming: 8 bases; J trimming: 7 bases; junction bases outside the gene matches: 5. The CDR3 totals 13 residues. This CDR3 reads CASSLGLAGEQYF. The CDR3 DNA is TGCGCCAGCTCGTTGGGACTAGCGGGGGAGCAGTACTTC.

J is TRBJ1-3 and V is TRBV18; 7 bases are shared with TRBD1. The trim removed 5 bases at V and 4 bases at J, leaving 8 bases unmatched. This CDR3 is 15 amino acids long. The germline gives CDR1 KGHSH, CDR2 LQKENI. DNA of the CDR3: TGTGCCAGCTCAGCCCTACAGGGGAGAGGAAACACCATATATTTT. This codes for CASSALQGRGNTIYF.

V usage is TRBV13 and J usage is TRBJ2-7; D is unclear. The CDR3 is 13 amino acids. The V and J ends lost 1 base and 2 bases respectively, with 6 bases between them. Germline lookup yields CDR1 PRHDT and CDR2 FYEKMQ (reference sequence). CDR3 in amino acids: CASSLVGTYEQYF. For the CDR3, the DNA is TGTGCCAGCAGCTTAGTGGGCACCTACGAGCAGTACTTC.

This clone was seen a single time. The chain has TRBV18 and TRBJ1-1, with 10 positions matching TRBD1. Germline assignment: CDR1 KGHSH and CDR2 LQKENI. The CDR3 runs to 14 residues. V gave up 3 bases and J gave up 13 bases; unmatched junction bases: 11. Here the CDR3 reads CASSPSGTGVLFFF. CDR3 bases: TGTGCCAGCTCACCGTCCGGGACAGGGGTGCTTTTTTTCTTT.

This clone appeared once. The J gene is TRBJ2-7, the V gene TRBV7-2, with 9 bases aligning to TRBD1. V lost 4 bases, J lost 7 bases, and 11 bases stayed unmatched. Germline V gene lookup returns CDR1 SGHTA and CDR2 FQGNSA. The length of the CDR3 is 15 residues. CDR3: CASSYPDRGFFEQYF. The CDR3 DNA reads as TGTGCCAGCAGCTATCCGGACAGGGGTTTTTTTGAGCAGTACTTC.

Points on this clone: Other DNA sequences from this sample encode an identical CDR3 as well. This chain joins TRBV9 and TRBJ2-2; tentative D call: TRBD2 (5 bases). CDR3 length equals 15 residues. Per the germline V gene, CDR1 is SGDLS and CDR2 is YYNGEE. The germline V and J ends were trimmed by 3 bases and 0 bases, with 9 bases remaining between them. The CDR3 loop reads CASSASGSNTGELFF. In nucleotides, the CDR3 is TGTGCCAGCAGCGCAAGCGGTTCGAACACCGGGGAGCTGTTTTTT. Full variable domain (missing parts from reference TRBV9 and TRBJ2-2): DSGVTQTPKHLITATGQRVTLRCSPRSGDLSVYWYQQSLDQGLQFLIQYYNGEERAKGNILERFSAQQFPDLHSELNLSSLELGDSALYFCASSASGSNTGELFFGEGSRLTVL.

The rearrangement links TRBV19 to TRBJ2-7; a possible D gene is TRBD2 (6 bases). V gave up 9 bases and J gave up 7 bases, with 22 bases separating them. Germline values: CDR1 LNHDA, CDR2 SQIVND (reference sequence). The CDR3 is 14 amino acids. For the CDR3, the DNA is TGTGCCAGCTCCGAAAGAGACGGGACTTTTGAGCAGTACTTC. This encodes CASSERDGTFEQYF.

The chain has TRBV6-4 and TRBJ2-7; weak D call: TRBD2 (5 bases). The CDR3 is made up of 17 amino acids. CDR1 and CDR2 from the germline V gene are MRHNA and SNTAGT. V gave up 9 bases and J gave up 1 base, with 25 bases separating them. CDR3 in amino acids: CARWIARDPPRSYEQYF. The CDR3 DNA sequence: TGTGCCAGATGGATTGCGAGGGATCCGCCGAGGTCCTACGAGCAGTACTTC.

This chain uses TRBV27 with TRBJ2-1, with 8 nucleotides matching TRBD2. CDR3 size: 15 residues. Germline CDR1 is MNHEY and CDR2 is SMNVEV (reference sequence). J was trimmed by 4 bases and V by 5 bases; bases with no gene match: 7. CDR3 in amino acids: CASSPAGRGYNEQFF. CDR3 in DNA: TGTGCCAGCAGTCCTGCCGGGAGGGGATACAATGAGCAGTTCTTC.

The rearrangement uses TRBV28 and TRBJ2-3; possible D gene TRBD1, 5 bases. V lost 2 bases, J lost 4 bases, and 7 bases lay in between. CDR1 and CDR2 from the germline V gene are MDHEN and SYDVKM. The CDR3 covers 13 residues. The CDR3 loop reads CASSLQGPDTQYF. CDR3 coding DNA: TGTGCCAGCAGTTTACAGGGCCCAGATACGCAGTATTTT.

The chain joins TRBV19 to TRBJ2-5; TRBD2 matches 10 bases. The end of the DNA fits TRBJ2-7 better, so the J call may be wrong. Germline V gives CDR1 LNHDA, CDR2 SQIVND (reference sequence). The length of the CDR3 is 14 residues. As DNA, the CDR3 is TGTGCCAGTACTACTAGCGGGAATTCTTACGAGCAGTACTTC. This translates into CASTTSGNSYEQYF.

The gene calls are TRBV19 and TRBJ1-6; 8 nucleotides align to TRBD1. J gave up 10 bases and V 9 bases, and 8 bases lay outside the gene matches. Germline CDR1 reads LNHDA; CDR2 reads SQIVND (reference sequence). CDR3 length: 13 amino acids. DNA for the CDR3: TGTGCCAGCGCCGGGACAGGAATATCACCCCTCCACTTT. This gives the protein CASAGTGISPLHF. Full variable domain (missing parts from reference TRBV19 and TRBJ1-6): DGGITQSPKYLFRKEGQNVTLSCEQNLNHDAMYWYRQDPGQGLRLIYYSQIVNDFQKGDIAEGYSVSREKKESFPLTVTSAQKNPTAFYLCASAGTGISPLHFGNGTRLTVT.

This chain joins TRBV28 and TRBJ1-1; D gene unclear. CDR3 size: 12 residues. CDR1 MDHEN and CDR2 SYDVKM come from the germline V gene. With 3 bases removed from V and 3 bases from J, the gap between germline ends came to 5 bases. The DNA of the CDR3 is TGTGCCAGCAGTTTGAGATACACTGAAGCTTTCTTT. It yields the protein CASSLRYTEAFF. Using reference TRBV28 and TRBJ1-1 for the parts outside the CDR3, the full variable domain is DVKVTQSSRYLVKRTGEKVFLECVQDMDHENMFWYRQDPGLGLRLIYFSYDVKMKEKGDIPEGYSVSREKKERFSLILESASTNQTSMYLCASSLRYTEAFFGQGTRLTVV.

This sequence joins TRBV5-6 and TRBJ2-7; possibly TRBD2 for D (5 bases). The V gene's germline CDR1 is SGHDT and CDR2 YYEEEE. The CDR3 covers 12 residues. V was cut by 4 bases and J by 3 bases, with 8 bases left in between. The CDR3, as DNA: TGTGCCAGCAGCGCGGACTTCTACGAGCAGTACTTC. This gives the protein CASSADFYEQYF.

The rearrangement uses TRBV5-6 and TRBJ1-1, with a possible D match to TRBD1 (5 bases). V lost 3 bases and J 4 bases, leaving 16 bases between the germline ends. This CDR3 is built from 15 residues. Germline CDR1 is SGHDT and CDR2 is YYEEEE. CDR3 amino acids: CASSSIPTVGTEAFF. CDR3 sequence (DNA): TGTGCCAGCAGCTCCATTCCGACAGTTGGCACTGAAGCTTTCTTT. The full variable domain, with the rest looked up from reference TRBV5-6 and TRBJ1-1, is DAGVTQSPTHLIKTRGQQVTLRCSPKSGHDTVSWYQQALGQGPQFIFQYYEEEERQRGNFPDRFSGHQFPNYSSELNVNALLLGDSALYLCASSSIPTVGTEAFFGQGTRLTVV.

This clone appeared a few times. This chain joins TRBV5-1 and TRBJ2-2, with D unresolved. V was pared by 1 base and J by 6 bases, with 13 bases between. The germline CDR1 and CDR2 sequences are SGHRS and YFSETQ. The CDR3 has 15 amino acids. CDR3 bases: TGCGCCAGCAGCTTGTTGGCTAGTCGGGCCGGGGAGCTGTTTTTT. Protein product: CASSLLASRAGELFF.

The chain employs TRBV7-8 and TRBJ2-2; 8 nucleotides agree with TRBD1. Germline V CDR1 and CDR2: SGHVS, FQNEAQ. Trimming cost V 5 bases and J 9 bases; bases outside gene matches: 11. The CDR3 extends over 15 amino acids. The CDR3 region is CASSERTGRKRELFF. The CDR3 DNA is TGTGCCAGCAGCGAGAGGACAGGGCGGAAGAGGGAGCTGTTTTTT.

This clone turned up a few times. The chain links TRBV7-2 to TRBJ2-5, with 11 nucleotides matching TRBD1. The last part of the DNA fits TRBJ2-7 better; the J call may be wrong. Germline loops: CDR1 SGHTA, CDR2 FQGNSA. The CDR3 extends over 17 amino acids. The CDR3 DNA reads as TGTGCCAGCAGCCGCATGAGTTCGGGACAGGGGGCCTACGAGCAGTACTTC. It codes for CASSRMSSGQGAYEQYF.

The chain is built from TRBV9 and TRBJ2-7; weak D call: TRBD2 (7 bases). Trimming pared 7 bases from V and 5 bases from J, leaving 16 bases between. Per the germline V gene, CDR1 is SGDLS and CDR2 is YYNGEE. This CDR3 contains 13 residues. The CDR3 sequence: CASGQTSPNEQYF. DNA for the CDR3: TGTGCCAGCGGACAGACTAGCCCGAACGAGCAGTACTTC.